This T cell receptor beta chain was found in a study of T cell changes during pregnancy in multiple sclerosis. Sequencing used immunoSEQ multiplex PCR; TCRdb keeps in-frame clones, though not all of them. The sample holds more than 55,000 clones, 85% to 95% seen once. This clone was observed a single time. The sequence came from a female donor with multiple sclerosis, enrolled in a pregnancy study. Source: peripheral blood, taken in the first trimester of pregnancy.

The CDR3 bases are TGTGCCAGCAGCTCCTCGACTAGCGGGGACACAGATACGCAGTATTTT. Its translation is CASSSSTSGDTDTQYF. The rearrangement links TRBV13 to TRBJ2-3; 11 positions agree with TRBD2. Germline loops: CDR1 PRHDT, CDR2 FYEKMQ (reference sequence). Trimming cost V 4 bases and J 2 bases; bases outside gene matches: 5. The CDR3 length is 16 residues.